Presented here are 25 T cell receptor beta chains from one specimen sequenced in a study of OX40 agonist ivuxolimab in advanced cancers. The protocol was immunoSEQ multiplex PCR, while the TCRdb copy is restricted to in-frame clones and leaves out a portion. The sample records 53,000 or so clones, over 80% being singletons. The sample consisted of CD4+ or CD8+ T cells sorted from blood, taken in a trial of the OX40 agonist ivuxolimab. These receptors originate from an adult with an advanced solid tumor such as melanoma, head and neck, liver or kidney cancer.

The sample holds a few counts of this clone. The chain is built from TRBV7-2 and TRBJ2-7; the D gene could be TRBD1 or TRBD2 (5 bases each). The V and J ends lost 1 base and 2 bases respectively, with 12 bases between them. CDR3 size: 15 residues. The germline CDR1 and CDR2 sequences are SGHTA and FQGNSA. Written as DNA, the CDR3 is TGTGCCAGCAGCTTAGACAGGACTGTTGCCTACGAGCAGTACTTC. Amino acids: CASSLDRTVAYEQYF.

CDR3 protein: CASSPTTGANTGELFF. The DNA of the CDR3 is TGCGCCAGCAGCCCCACTACAGGGGCGAACACCGGGGAGCTGTTTTTT. The V gene is TRBV5-1, the J gene TRBJ2-2; 7 bases are shared with TRBD1. The CDR3 is 16 residues long. V shed 4 bases, J shed 0 bases, and the junction held 6 bases outside the gene matches. Germline loops: CDR1 SGHRS, CDR2 YFSETQ.

The chain employs TRBV18 and TRBJ1-6, with D perhaps matching TRBD1 (5 bases). CDR1 is KGHSH and CDR2 is LQKENI in the germline V gene. V lost 0 bases and J 7 bases, leaving 13 bases between the germline ends. The CDR3 has 16 amino acids. The DNA for the CDR3 is TGTGCCAGCTCACCACCTCAGGGATTGGGGAATTCACCCCTCCACTTT. Translated, it gives CASSPPQGLGNSPLHF.

The gene calls are TRBV5-1 and TRBJ2-1; D may be TRBD2 (5 bases). The CDR3 covers 12 residues. Germline lookup yields CDR1 SGHRS and CDR2 YFSETQ. Trimming shortened V by 2 bases and J by 7 bases, and 7 bases separated the two germline ends. The CDR3 region has the DNA TGCGCCAGCAGCTTACTAGGAAATGAGCAGTTCTTC. As protein: CASSLLGNEQFF.

V and J are TRBV28 and TRBJ1-2; D remains ambiguous. This CDR3 region has 14 residues. Per germline, CDR1 MDHEN and CDR2 SYDVKM. V shed 7 bases and J shed 1 base, with 13 bases lying between them. In DNA form, the CDR3 reads TGTGCCAGCAAGGACGGAACATTTAACTATGGCTACACCTTC. Amino acids: CASKDGTFNYGYTF.

This clone was seen once. The CDR3 bases are TGTGCCAGTAGTATGGGGAGGGGGCTCCGGTATGGCTACACCTTC. Its translation is CASSMGRGLRYGYTF. The chain links TRBV19 to TRBJ1-2; 7 bases line up with TRBD1. In germline, CDR1 is LNHDA, CDR2 SQIVND (reference sequence). CDR3 length: 15 amino acids. J lost 5 bases, V lost 3 bases, and 9 bases had no gene match.

The chain combines TRBV10-3 with TRBJ2-1; the match to TRBD1 covers 7 bases. Germline lookup yields CDR1 ENHRY and CDR2 SYGVKD. J gave up 1 base and V 11 bases, and 11 bases lay outside the gene matches. This CDR3 is built from 15 residues. As DNA, the CDR3 is TGTGCCTCTAGTAGACAGGGCGATTCCTACAATGAGCAGTTCTTC. Translating gives CASSRQGDSYNEQFF.

The chain has TRBV6-1 and TRBJ1-6, with a possible D match to TRBD1 (5 bases). V gave up 10 bases and J gave up 5 bases, with 12 bases separating them. This CDR3 is built from 13 residues. Germline V lookup: CDR1 MNHNS, CDR2 SASEGT. The DNA of the CDR3 is TGTGCCATCCGACAGCTAAATAATTCACCCCTCCACTTT. It codes for CAIRQLNNSPLHF.

The chain joins TRBV2 to TRBJ2-5; a possible D gene is TRBD1 (6 bases). CDR3 size: 16 residues. Deletions cut 7 bases from V and 5 bases from J, with 23 bases between. From germline, CDR1 is SNHLY and CDR2 FYNNEI. Here the CDR3 reads CASTLQGSSGYETQYF. For the CDR3, the DNA is TGTGCCAGCACTCTTCAGGGGTCCTCAGGGTATGAGACCCAGTACTTC.

The V gene is TRBV5-1, the J gene TRBJ2-2, with D perhaps TRBD2 (6 bases). Germline CDR1 and CDR2: SGHRS and YFSETQ. V dropped 2 bases and J dropped 2 bases, with 13 bases sitting between them. The CDR3 length is 16 residues. The DNA of the CDR3 is TGCGCCAGCAGCTTTTTCGGGAGAGGTAACACCGGGGAGCTGTTTTTT. Its protein is CASSFFGRGNTGELFF.

V usage is TRBV5-5 and J usage is TRBJ2-7; 7 nucleotides match TRBD2. The CDR3 is 15 residues long. Losses at the gene ends were 4 bases for V and 1 base for J; bases not matched to a gene: 8. Germline CDR1 reads SGHKS; CDR2 reads YYEKEE (reference sequence). CDR3 loop: CASSGAGVVSYEQYF. The CDR3 region has the DNA TGTGCCAGCAGCGGTGCGGGGGTGGTATCCTACGAGCAGTACTTC.

This clone was seen once. This sequence joins TRBV28 and TRBJ2-1, with D perhaps matching TRBD1 or TRBD2 (5 bases each). Trimming took off 8 bases at V and 8 bases at J, with 16 bases between the two ends. Germline CDR1 MDHEN, CDR2 SYDVKM. The CDR3 length is 13 residues. In DNA form, the CDR3 reads TGTGCCAGCTATGTTCCAGGGACCTATGAGCAGTTCTTC. It specifies CASYVPGTYEQFF. Full variable domain (remainder filled in from reference TRBV28 and TRBJ2-1): DVKVTQSSRYLVKRTGEKVFLECVQDMDHENMFWYRQDPGLGLRLIYFSYDVKMKEKGDIPEGYSVSREKKERFSLILESASTNQTSMYLCASYVPGTYEQFFGPGTRLTVL.

The chain joins TRBV28 to TRBJ2-7; 7 nucleotides match TRBD1. This CDR3 contains 13 residues. CDR1 and CDR2 (germline): MDHEN, SYDVKM. The junction had 3 bases not matched to a gene; V was cut back by 7 bases and J by 0 bases. In DNA form, the CDR3 reads TGTGCCAGCAAAACAGGGGACTCCTACGAGCAGTACTTC. Its translation is CASKTGDSYEQYF. Full variable domain (missing parts from reference TRBV28 and TRBJ2-7): DVKVTQSSRYLVKRTGEKVFLECVQDMDHENMFWYRQDPGLGLRLIYFSYDVKMKEKGDIPEGYSVSREKKERFSLILESASTNQTSMYLCASKTGDSYEQYFGPGTRLTVT.

This clone was seen a single time. The V call is TRBV30, the J call TRBJ1-2; 9 bases match TRBD1. V was clipped by 2 bases and J by 4 bases; unmatched bases: 5. CDR1 GTSNPN and CDR2 SVGIG come from the germline V gene (reference sequence). This CDR3 spans 14 amino acids. CDR3 in amino acids: CAWSPLDRGYGYTF. The CDR3 DNA reads TGTGCCTGGAGTCCCTTGGACAGGGGCTATGGCTACACCTTC.

J is TRBJ1-2 and V is TRBV29-1; 7 nucleotides line up with TRBD1. The CDR3 covers 14 residues. V lost 6 bases and J lost 1; bases outside the gene matches: 8. Germline assignment: CDR1 SQVTM and CDR2 ANQGSEA. The CDR3 spells CSVPTGQSNYGYTF. CDR3 in DNA: TGCAGCGTCCCGACAGGGCAGAGTAACTATGGCTACACCTTC.

V and J are TRBV5-7 and TRBJ1-1, with 7 bases fitting TRBD1. TRBV5-7 is designated an ORF whose function remains uncertain. The CDR3 spans 16 residues. Trimming removed 0 bases from V and 3 bases from J; junction bases left unmatched: 8. CDR3 bases: TGTGCCAGCAGCTTGGCCCTCTGCAGGGGGGACACTGAAGCTTTCTTT. Its translation is CASSLALCRGDTEAFF.

The V call is TRBV7-2, the J call TRBJ1-3; D uncertain. CDR1 SGHTA and CDR2 FQGNSA come from the germline V gene. The CDR3 has 16 amino acids. With 5 bases removed from V and 4 bases from J, the gap between germline ends came to 18 bases. In DNA form, the CDR3 reads TGTGCCAGCAGCCCTTCTTTTCGGGAAGGAGGAAACACCATATATTTT. Its translation is CASSPSFREGGNTIYF.

This clone turned up a few times. The chain has TRBV10-1 and TRBJ1-2; no reliable D call. V was pared by 3 bases and J by 7 bases, with 15 bases between. The germline V gene has CDR1 WNHNN and CDR2 SYGVQD (reference sequence). The CDR3 is made up of 14 amino acids. The CDR3 DNA reads as TGCGCCAGCAGTGATGCCACCTCGGGCCGTGGCTACACCTTC. Protein sequence: CASSDATSGRGYTF.

J is TRBJ1-1 and V is TRBV19; 10 bases are shared with TRBD1. V was clipped by 7 bases and J by 2 bases; unmatched bases: 7. Germline lookup yields CDR1 LNHDA and CDR2 SQIVND (reference sequence). The CDR3 totals 15 residues. CDR3 bases: TGTGCCAGTACAAGGACAGGGGGAGCCAACACTGAAGCTTTCTTT. It translates to CASTRTGGANTEAFF.

Here the CDR3 DNA reads TGTGCCAGCAGCGGCAAACAGGGGAACACCGGGGAGCTGTTTTTT. It codes for CASSGKQGNTGELFF. The rearrangement links TRBV11-3 to TRBJ2-2; weak D call: TRBD1 (6 bases). The V end lost 5 bases, the J end lost 1 base, and 11 bases lay between the germline ends. This CDR3 has 15 residues. Germline CDR1 and CDR2: SGHNT and YENEEA.

This chain links TRBV7-3 with TRBJ1-2, with 11 bases lining up with TRBD1. Germline V gene lookup returns CDR1 SGHTA and CDR2 FQGTGA. V was pared by 5 bases and J by 13 bases, with 12 bases of the junction left unmatched. This CDR3 comprises 14 residues. The CDR3, as DNA: TGTGCCAGCAGCGACGGACAGGGGGCGCGTCCCCCCACCTTC. This gives the protein CASSDGQGARPPTF.

Only one count was recorded for this clone. V is TRBV4-1 and J is TRBJ2-2; TRBD2 aligns across 8 bases. Germline V gene lookup returns CDR1 MGHRA and CDR2 YSYEKL. The ends lost 1 base at V and 7 bases at J; junction bases unmatched: 5. The CDR3 extends over 15 amino acids. CDR3 in DNA: TGCGCCAGCAGCCAAGGTCAACTAGCGGACGGGGAGCTGTTTTTT. Its translation is CASSQGQLADGELFF.

This chain joins TRBV2 and TRBJ2-7, with 11 positions matching TRBD2. CDR1 is SNHLY and CDR2 is FYNNEI in the germline V gene. V shed 9 bases and J 2 bases; nucleotides not matched to a gene: 9. This CDR3 comprises 15 residues. CDR3 loop: CASRVLAGGAYEQYF. CDR3 bases: TGTGCCAGTAGAGTATTAGCGGGGGGGGCCTACGAGCAGTACTTC.

This chain links TRBV30 with TRBJ1-6, with D possibly TRBD1 on 5 matching bases. V lost 0 bases, J lost 11 bases, and 14 bases lay in between. The CDR3 covers 14 residues. The germline V gene has CDR1 GTSNPN and CDR2 SVGIG (reference sequence). The CDR3 DNA reads TGTGCCTGGAGTGTATTTGGGGGTATGGCACCCCTCCACTTT. This gives the protein CAWSVFGGMAPLHF.

The chain employs TRBV30 and TRBJ2-7, with 7 bases fitting TRBD1. The J segment lost 11 bases and the V segment lost 2 bases, leaving 9 bases of the junction unmatched. The CDR3 contains 12 residues. Germline-derived CDR1 and CDR2 are GTSNPN and SVGIG (reference sequence). CDR3 nucleotide sequence: TGTGCCTGGAGTACTCTCACGGGACAGAAGTACTTC. Translation: CAWSTLTGQKYF.